Here is one TCR beta chain with its context. Profiling relied on immunoSEQ multiplex PCR, and the TCRdb table lists in-frame clones only, not all of them. The profile covers approximately 97,000 clones, with around four fifths appearing a single time and 9.8% taken by the ten largest. This sample is part of a study of blood T cell repertoires in COVID-19. V lost 5 bases and J 6 bases, leaving 14 bases between the germline ends. In germline, CDR1 is SNHLY, CDR2 FYNNEI. CDR3 length equals 14 residues. The sequenced sample was peripheral blood. This sequence was found in a man between 60 and 75 years old with active or convalescent COVID-19. The J gene is TRBJ2-1, the V gene TRBV2; D is perhaps TRBD1 (7 bases). The CDR3 nucleotides read TGTGCCAGCAGTCGACAGGGAGGCGGCAATGAGCAGTTCTTC. Protein sequence: CASSRQGGGNEQFF.